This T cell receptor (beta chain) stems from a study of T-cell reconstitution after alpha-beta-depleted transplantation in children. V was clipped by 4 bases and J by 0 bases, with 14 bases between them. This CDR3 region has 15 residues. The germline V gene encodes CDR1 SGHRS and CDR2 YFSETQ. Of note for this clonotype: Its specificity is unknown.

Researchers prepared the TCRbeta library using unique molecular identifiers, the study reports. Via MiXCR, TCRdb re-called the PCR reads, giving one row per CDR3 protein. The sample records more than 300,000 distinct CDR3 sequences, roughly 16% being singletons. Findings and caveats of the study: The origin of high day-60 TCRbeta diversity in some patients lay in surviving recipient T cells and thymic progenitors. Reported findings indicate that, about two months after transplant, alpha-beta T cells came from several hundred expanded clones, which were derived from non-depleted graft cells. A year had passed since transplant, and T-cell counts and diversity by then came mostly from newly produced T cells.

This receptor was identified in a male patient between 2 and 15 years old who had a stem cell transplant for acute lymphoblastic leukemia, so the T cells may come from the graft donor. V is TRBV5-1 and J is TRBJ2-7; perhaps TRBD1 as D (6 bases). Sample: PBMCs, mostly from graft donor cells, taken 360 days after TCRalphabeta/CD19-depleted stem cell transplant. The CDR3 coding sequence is TGCGCCAGCAGCCCGGGACATGTTAACTCCTACGAGCAGTACTTC. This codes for CASSPGHVNSYEQYF.